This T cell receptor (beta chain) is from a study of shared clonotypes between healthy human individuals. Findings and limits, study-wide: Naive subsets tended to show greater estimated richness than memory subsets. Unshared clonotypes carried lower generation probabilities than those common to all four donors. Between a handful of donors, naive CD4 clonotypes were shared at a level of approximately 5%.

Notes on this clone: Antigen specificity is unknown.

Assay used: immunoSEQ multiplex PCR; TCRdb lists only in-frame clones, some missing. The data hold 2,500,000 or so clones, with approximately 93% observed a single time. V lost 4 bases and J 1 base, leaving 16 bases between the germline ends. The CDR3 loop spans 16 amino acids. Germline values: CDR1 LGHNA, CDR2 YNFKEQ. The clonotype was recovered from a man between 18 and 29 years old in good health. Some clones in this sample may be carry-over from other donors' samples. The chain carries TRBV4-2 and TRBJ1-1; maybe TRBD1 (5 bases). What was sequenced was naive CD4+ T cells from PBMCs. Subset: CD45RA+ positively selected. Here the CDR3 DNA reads TGTGCCAGCAGCCTAAACCCGGGGCTTGGGAACACTGAAGCTTTCTTT. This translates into CASSLNPGLGNTEAFF.